This T cell receptor beta chain was obtained from a study of vaccination and CD4 T cells after COVID-19. The Oncomine TCR Beta short-read assay was applied to DNA of cultured CD4+ T cells. MiXCR, run by TCRdb on the PCR reads, gives a single entry per CDR3 protein. The repertoire holds fewer than 20,000 distinct CDR3 sequences, with around 45% as singletons. The V end lost 7 bases, the J end lost 2 bases, and 11 bases lay between the germline ends. The CDR3 extends over 14 amino acids. The germline V gene encodes CDR1 WNHNN and CDR2 SYGVQD (reference sequence). Noted treatment: roughly 10-day PBMC culture with coronavirus spike peptide pools or control peptides (ViraFEST assay). After expanding antigen-specific T cells with peptide pools, ViraFEST sequenced their TCRs. Positive PCR dates covered March to December 2020, before US Alpha, Beta and Delta variants. Following a culture period (less than eleven days), negative selection was used to isolate CD4+ T cells.

As to this clonotype: As yet, its antigen is unknown.

This receptor was obtained from a human donor who had recovered from COVID-19. This chain joins TRBV10-1 and TRBJ2-2; TRBD2 is a possible D gene (5 bases). The sample was CD4+ T cells from blood, cultured in vitro, taken after SARS-CoV-2 vaccination. CDR3 residues: CASKGGGNTGELFF. The CDR3 DNA reads TGCGCCAGCAAAGGAGGTGGCAACACCGGGGAGCTGTTTTTT.